Shown below are 29 T cell receptor beta chains from a single sample sequenced in a study of cytomegalovirus exposure and HLA in healthy donors (dated by TCRdb to 2017 to 2019). The library was made by the immunoSEQ multiplex PCR assay. For the multiplex PCR, a mixture combining 60 forward primers for TCR Vbeta segments and 13 reverse primers for TCR Jbeta segments was used. TCRdb re-hosts the immuneACCESS table, in-frame sequences only. Its copies lack some clones; in the studies checked, an unresolved V gene accounts for under half of them, and the cause for the rest is not known. The sample data list under 200,000 clones, and roughly 79% of these were observed just once. About 1.9% of the sample belongs to the ten largest clones. Specimen: PBMCs. These receptors were taken from a man aged 25-40 years in good health and CMV-seronegative.

The chain joins TRBV2 to TRBJ1-5, with 8 positions matching TRBD1. Germline CDR1 and CDR2: SNHLY and FYNNEI. The V gene end was trimmed by 3 bases and the J gene end by 11 bases; junction bases not matched to a gene: 9. This CDR3 has 14 amino acids. The CDR3 reads CASSEQGAWGTQHF. The CDR3 DNA is TGTGCCAGCAGTGAGCAGGGGGCCTGGGGAACCCAGCATTTT.

In the case of this clone: Other nucleotide sequences in the sample specify the same CDR3. The chain is built from TRBV9 and TRBJ2-1; 8 bases fit TRBD2. Trimming at V came to 2 bases and at J to 4 bases, leaving 5 bases not matched to a gene. Germline values: CDR1 SGDLS, CDR2 YYNGEE. The CDR3 loop spans 15 amino acids. The DNA of the CDR3 is TGTGCCAGCAGCGTGGGCCTAGCGGGTTACAATGAGCAGTTCTTC. The encoded protein is CASSVGLAGYNEQFF.

The genes are TRBV7-6 and TRBJ2-7; TRBD2 aligns across 10 bases. V gave up 4 bases and J gave up 0 bases; unmatched junction bases: 0. The CDR3 spans 14 residues. Germline V gives CDR1 SGHVS, CDR2 FNYEAQ. The chain's CDR3 is CASSSSGSSYEQYF. In nucleotides, the CDR3 is TGTGCCAGCAGCTCTAGCGGGAGCTCCTACGAGCAGTACTTC.

The chain is built from TRBV9 and TRBJ1-2, with a tentative D call TRBD1 (6 bases). The CDR3 totals 18 residues. Trimming cost V 4 bases and J 0 bases, with 22 bases left between them. Germline assignment: CDR1 SGDLS and CDR2 YYNGEE. The CDR3 DNA reads TGTGCCAGCAGCTCCTCGGATGGGGGCGGGTACACTAACTATGGCTACACCTTC. Encoded protein: CASSSSDGGGYTNYGYTF.

The table lists this clone with a few counts. The chain joins TRBV29-1 to TRBJ1-1; no definite D call. Trimming stripped 4 bases from V and 3 bases from J, with 9 bases between. The length of the CDR3 is 12 residues. Germline V gene lookup returns CDR1 SQVTM and CDR2 ANQGSEA. CDR3 bases: TGCAGCGTTGTAAACAGAGACACTGAAGCTTTCTTT. It encodes CSVVNRDTEAFF.

This clone was seen more than once but under ten times. The V call is TRBV2, the J call TRBJ2-7; TRBD2 agrees at 7 bases. The CDR3 runs to 15 residues. CDR1 SNHLY and CDR2 FYNNEI come from the germline V gene. The V segment lost 7 bases and the J segment 3 bases; nucleotides outside the gene matches: 12. The CDR3 is CASMIDGGSSYEQYF. CDR3 coding DNA: TGTGCCAGCATGATAGATGGCGGGAGTAGCTACGAGCAGTACTTC.

This clone has just a few counts. The rearrangement uses TRBV10-3 and TRBJ2-1, with a weak D call TRBD2 (5 bases). CDR3 length: 13 residues. V lost 4 bases, J lost 9 bases, and 13 bases lay in between. Germline V gene data show CDR1 as ENHRY and CDR2 as SYGVKD. CDR3 sequence reads: CAISVGVGAEQFF. CDR3 nucleotides: TGTGCCATCAGTGTGGGAGTGGGTGCTGAGCAGTTCTTC.

The rearrangement links TRBV2 to TRBJ1-5; 8 bases match TRBD1. In germline, CDR1 is SNHLY, CDR2 FYNNEI. V lost 8 bases to trimming and J lost 6 bases; unmatched junction nucleotides: 3. This CDR3 spans 12 amino acids. CDR3 sequence: CASRQGIQPQHF. Here the CDR3 DNA reads TGTGCCAGCCGACAGGGGATTCAGCCCCAGCATTTT.

The chain has TRBV28 and TRBJ2-7, with 7 bases matching TRBD1. Looked up from germline, CDR1 is MDHEN and CDR2 is SYDVKM. V trimming: 2 bases; J trimming: 3 bases; junction bases outside the gene matches: 13. The CDR3 extends over 17 amino acids. The CDR3 DNA is TGTGCCAGCAGTTTACTCCTCCCGAGACAGGGCGTCTACGAGCAGTACTTC. It is translated as CASSLLLPRQGVYEQYF.

For the CDR3, the DNA is TGTGCCAGCAGCCTATCCGGGACAGCAACATATGGCTACACCTTC. It translates to CASSLSGTATYGYTF. The chain combines TRBV7-9 with TRBJ1-2, with TRBD1 matching over 7 bases. The CDR3 has 15 residues. CDR1 and CDR2 from the germline V gene are SEHNR and FQNEAQ (reference sequence). V shed 5 bases and J 5 bases; nucleotides not matched to a gene: 11.

The CDR3 sequence is CASSLRQVTTGELFF. In DNA, the CDR3 is TGTGCCAGCAGCCTCCGACAGGTGACCACCGGGGAGCTGTTTTTT. The V gene is TRBV7-9, the J gene TRBJ2-2, with D possibly being TRBD1 (6 bases). The CDR3 runs to 15 residues. Looked up from germline, CDR1 is SEHNR and CDR2 is FQNEAQ (reference sequence). Trimming took 5 bases from V and 4 from J, leaving 14 bases between them.

This clone showed up just a few times. The V gene is TRBV15, the J gene TRBJ1-2; TRBD1 agrees at 8 bases. The ends lost 1 base at V and 8 bases at J; junction bases unmatched: 12. CDR3 length: 16 residues. Germline CDR1 reads LNHNV; CDR2 reads YYDKDF (reference sequence). Written as DNA, the CDR3 is TGTGCCACCAGCAGAGTTACTTCCGGGACAGGCGGCGGCTACACCTTC. Translating it yields CATSRVTSGTGGGYTF.

This chain links TRBV19 with TRBJ2-7; the match to TRBD2 covers 10 bases. The V gene's germline CDR1 is LNHDA and CDR2 SQIVND (reference sequence). V trimming: 2 bases; J trimming: 2 bases; junction bases outside the gene matches: 3. The CDR3 extends over 15 amino acids. The CDR3 nucleotides read TGTGCCAGTAGTATACTAGCGGGAGCGACCTACGAGCAGTACTTC. Its protein product is CASSILAGATYEQYF.

The chain recombines TRBV5-1 with TRBJ1-2; 7 positions match TRBD1. Germline assignment: CDR1 SGHRS and CDR2 YFSETQ. Germline trimming cut 0 bases from V and 4 bases from J; bases unmatched to any gene: 6. This CDR3 contains 15 residues. CDR3 residues: CASSLDEQGFYGYTF. The CDR3 region has the DNA TGCGCCAGCAGCTTGGACGAACAGGGGTTCTATGGCTACACCTTC. The full variable domain, its missing parts supplied by reference TRBV5-1 and TRBJ1-2, is KAGVTQTPRYLIKTRGQQVTLSCSPISGHRSVSWYQQTPGQGLQFLFEYFSETQRNKGNFPGRFSGRQFSNSRSEMNVSTLELGDSALYLCASSLDEQGFYGYTFGSGTRLTVV.

The chain joins TRBV28 to TRBJ1-1; D may be TRBD1 (5 bases). The CDR3 contains 15 residues. V was cut by 1 base and J by 0 bases, with 9 bases left in between. Germline V CDR1 and CDR2: MDHEN, SYDVKM. CDR3 bases: TGTGCCAGCAGTTTATTTCAGGGAATGAACACTGAAGCTTTCTTT. Protein product: CASSLFQGMNTEAFF.

The chain recombines TRBV2 with TRBJ2-3, with 12 bases fitting TRBD1. The CDR3 has 15 residues. V trimming: 4 bases; J trimming: 2 bases; junction bases outside the gene matches: 1. Germline V gives CDR1 SNHLY, CDR2 FYNNEI. The CDR3 loop reads CASSGDRGHTDTQYF. CDR3 DNA sequence: TGTGCCAGCAGTGGGGACAGGGGGCACACAGATACGCAGTATTTT.

The chain combines TRBV6-5 with TRBJ2-2; D might be TRBD1 (5 bases). Germline V gene sequence: CDR1 MNHEY, CDR2 SVGAGI. The CDR3 is 13 residues long. CDR3 DNA: TGTGCGACTCATAGGGGTTTCGGCGGGGAGCTGTTTTTT. Translated: CATHRGFGGELFF.

This clone came up once. The V gene is TRBV6-1, the J gene TRBJ1-4; perhaps TRBD1 as D (5 bases). Trimming pared 6 bases from V and 8 bases from J, leaving 19 bases between. CDR1 MNHNS and CDR2 SASEGT come from the germline V gene. There are 15 residues in the CDR3. In DNA form, the CDR3 reads TGTGCCAGCAGGATCCAGGGCGGAGGGCAGGAAAAACTGTTTTTT. Translated, it gives CASRIQGGGQEKLFF.

The chain combines TRBV5-1 with TRBJ2-2; 7 positions agree with TRBD1. V lost 0 bases and J lost 0; bases outside the gene matches: 5. The CDR3 covers 17 residues. CDR1 is SGHRS, CDR2 YFSETQ, per germline. CDR3 in DNA: TGCGCCAGCAGCTTGGTTCCCGGGACAGCGAACACCGGGGAGCTGTTTTTT. Encoded protein: CASSLVPGTANTGELFF.

The chain links TRBV4-1 to TRBJ2-5, with TRBD2 matching 7 bases. V trimming: 5 bases; J trimming: 1 base; junction bases outside the gene matches: 10. The CDR3 is 16 residues long. Germline lookup yields CDR1 MGHRA and CDR2 YSYEKL. CDR3 sequence (DNA): TGCGCCAGCAGCACCCTAAAGCGGGGCCTCCAAGAGACCCAGTACTTC. Amino acid sequence: CASSTLKRGLQETQYF.

The CDR3 loop is CASSIVPGVETQYF. In nucleotides, the CDR3 is TGTGCCAGTAGTATAGTCCCCGGGGTAGAGACCCAGTACTTC. The chain has TRBV19 and TRBJ2-5; D perhaps matches TRBD2 (5 bases). The germline V gene encodes CDR1 LNHDA and CDR2 SQIVND (reference sequence). The V end lost 1 base, the J end lost 4 bases, and 10 bases lay between the germline ends. This CDR3 is built from 14 residues.

The chain combines TRBV25-1 with TRBJ1-2; 8 bases map to TRBD1. The CDR3 has 15 residues. The germline V gene has CDR1 MGHDK and CDR2 SYGVNS. Germline trimming cut 2 bases from V and 6 bases from J; bases unmatched to any gene: 8. The CDR3: CASSEPRQGRDGYTF. DNA for the CDR3: TGTGCCAGCAGTGAACCGCGACAGGGGCGGGATGGCTACACCTTC.

The genes are TRBV28 and TRBJ1-2; D remains ambiguous. This CDR3 is 10 amino acids long. Germline assignment: CDR1 MDHEN and CDR2 SYDVKM. V was pared by 5 bases and J by 8 bases, with 6 bases between. This CDR3 is CASSGEGYTF. The CDR3 DNA is TGTGCCAGCAGTGGGGAGGGCTACACCTTC.

This sequence joins TRBV9 and TRBJ2-1; the D gene is possibly TRBD2 (5 bases). V gave up 0 bases and J gave up 4 bases, with 14 bases separating them. CDR1 SGDLS and CDR2 YYNGEE come from the germline V gene. CDR3 size: 16 residues. In nucleotides, the CDR3 is TGTGCCAGCAGCGTAGGAGGGAGTGATGATTACAATGAGCAGTTCTTC. It yields the protein CASSVGGSDDYNEQFF.

The chain joins TRBV13 to TRBJ1-6, with 7 nucleotides matching TRBD1. CDR1 and CDR2 from the germline V gene are PRHDT and FYEKMQ (reference sequence). This CDR3 is 13 amino acids long. Germline trimming cut 3 bases from V and 14 bases from J; bases unmatched to any gene: 7. CDR3 in DNA: TGTGCCAGCAGCTTTCTAAAACAGGGGACCCTCCACTTT. It encodes CASSFLKQGTLHF.

The V and J genes are TRBV7-8 and TRBJ2-3, with TRBD2 matching over 11 bases. This CDR3 is 15 amino acids long. V was pared by 6 bases and J by 4 bases, with 6 bases of the junction left unmatched. The germline CDR1 and CDR2 sequences are SGHVS and FQNEAQ. The CDR3 DNA is TGTGCCAGCAGGACCGGGACTAGCGGTGCAGATACGCAGTATTTT. This translates into CASRTGTSGADTQYF.

This clone has just a few counts. J is TRBJ1-1 and V is TRBV9; possibly TRBD1 for D (6 bases). Deletions cut 1 base from V and 1 base from J, with 11 bases between. The CDR3 has 15 residues. Germline lookup yields CDR1 SGDLS and CDR2 YYNGEE. The CDR3 DNA follows: TGTGCCAGCAGCGTAATTCAGGGGCCGAACACTGAAGCTTTCTTT. Its translation: CASSVIQGPNTEAFF. The full variable domain, with the rest looked up from reference TRBV9 and TRBJ1-1, is DSGVTQTPKHLITATGQRVTLRCSPRSGDLSVYWYQQSLDQGLQFLIQYYNGEERAKGNILERFSAQQFPDLHSELNLSSLELGDSALYFCASSVIQGPNTEAFFGQGTRLTVV.

The genes are TRBV2 and TRBJ2-2; a weak D match, TRBD2 (5 bases). Trimming left V 6 bases short and J 2 bases short, with 10 bases between. Germline V gene data show CDR1 as SNHLY and CDR2 as FYNNEI. The CDR3 spans 14 residues. The CDR3 sequence is CASRPGGNTGELFF. As DNA, the CDR3 is TGTGCCAGCAGACCAGGAGGAAACACCGGGGAGCTGTTTTTT.

This rearrangement joins TRBV10-3 to TRBJ1-6; a possible D gene is TRBD1 (5 bases). V gave up 2 bases and J gave up 7 bases, with 12 bases separating them. CDR1 is ENHRY, CDR2 SYGVKD, per germline. This CDR3 is built from 15 residues. The CDR3 nucleotides read TGTGCCATCAGTGAGGCGGGACGGATGAATTCACCCCTCCACTTT. It specifies CAISEAGRMNSPLHF.